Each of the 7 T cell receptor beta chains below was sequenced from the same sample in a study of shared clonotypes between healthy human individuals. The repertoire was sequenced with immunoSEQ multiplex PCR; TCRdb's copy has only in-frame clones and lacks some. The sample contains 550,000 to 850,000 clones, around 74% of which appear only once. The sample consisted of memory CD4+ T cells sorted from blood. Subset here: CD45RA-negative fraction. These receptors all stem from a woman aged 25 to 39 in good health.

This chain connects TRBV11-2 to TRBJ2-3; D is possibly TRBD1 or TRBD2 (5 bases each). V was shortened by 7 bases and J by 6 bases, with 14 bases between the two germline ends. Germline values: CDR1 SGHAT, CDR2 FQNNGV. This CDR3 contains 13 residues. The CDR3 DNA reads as TGTGCCAGCAACGCAGGGACGGGGGATACGCAGTATTTT. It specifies CASNAGTGDTQYF. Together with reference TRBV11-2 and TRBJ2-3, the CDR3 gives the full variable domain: EAGVAQSPRYKIIEKRQSVAFWCNPISGHATLYWYQQILGQGPKLLIQFQNNGVVDDSQLPKDRFSAERLKGVDSTLKIQPAKLEDSAVYLCASNAGTGDTQYFGPGTRLTVL.

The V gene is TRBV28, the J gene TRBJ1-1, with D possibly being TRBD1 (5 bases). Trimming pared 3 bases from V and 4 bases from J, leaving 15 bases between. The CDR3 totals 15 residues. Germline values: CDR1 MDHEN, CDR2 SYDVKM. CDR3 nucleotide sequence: TGTGCCAGCAGTTTCGGATGGGGGTCGCTCACTGAAGCTTTCTTT. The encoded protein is CASSFGWGSLTEAFF.

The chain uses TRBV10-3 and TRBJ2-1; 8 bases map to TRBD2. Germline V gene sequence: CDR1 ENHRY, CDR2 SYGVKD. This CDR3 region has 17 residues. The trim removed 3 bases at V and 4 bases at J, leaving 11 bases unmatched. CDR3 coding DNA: TGTGCCATCAGTGAAGTCTCCGGGACTAGACCTTACAATGAGCAGTTCTTC. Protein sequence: CAISEVSGTRPYNEQFF.

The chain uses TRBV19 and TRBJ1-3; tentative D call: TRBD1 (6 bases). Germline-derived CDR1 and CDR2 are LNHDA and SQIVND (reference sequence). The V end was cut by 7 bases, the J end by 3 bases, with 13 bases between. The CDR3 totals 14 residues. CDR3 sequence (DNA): TGTGCCAGTAACACAGGGATGGTTGGAAACACCATATATTTT. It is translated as CASNTGMVGNTIYF.

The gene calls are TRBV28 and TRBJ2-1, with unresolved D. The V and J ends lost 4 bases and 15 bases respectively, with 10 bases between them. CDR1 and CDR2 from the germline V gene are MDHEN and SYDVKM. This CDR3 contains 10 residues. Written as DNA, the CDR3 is TGTGCCAGCAGTTCCCTGGTTAGGTTCTTC. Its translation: CASSSLVRFF.

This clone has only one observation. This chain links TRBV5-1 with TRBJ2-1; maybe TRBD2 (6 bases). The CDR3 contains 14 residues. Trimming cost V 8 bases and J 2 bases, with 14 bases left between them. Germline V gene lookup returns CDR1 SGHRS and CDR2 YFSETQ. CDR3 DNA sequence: TGCGCCAGTGCTGTGGGCGGGACCTACAATGAGCAGTTCTTC. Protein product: CASAVGGTYNEQFF.

Here the CDR3 reads CASRHDRSSGGKANEQFF. CDR3 nucleotides: TGTGCCAGCAGACATGACAGGTCCTCGGGAGGGAAAGCCAATGAGCAGTTCTTC. J is TRBJ2-1 and V is TRBV2; 8 bases agree with TRBD2. The ends lost 6 bases at V and 6 bases at J; junction bases unmatched: 19. The CDR3 loop spans 18 amino acids. Germline V lookup: CDR1 SNHLY, CDR2 FYNNEI.